The 23 T cell receptor beta chains below were found in one sample sequenced in a study of shared clonotypes between healthy human individuals. Libraries were prepared by immunoSEQ multiplex PCR; TCRdb keeps only in-frame clonotypes and omits some of them. Here the sample spans roughly 1,100,000 clones, roughly 80% being singletons. Input material: memory CD4+ T cells sorted from blood. As for subset: CD45RA-negative fraction. The origin of the receptors is a man aged 18 to 29 in good health.

The rearrangement uses TRBV2 and TRBJ1-5; D unresolved. V lost 4 bases, J lost 4 bases, and 11 bases lay in between. The CDR3 loop spans 14 amino acids. The germline CDR1 and CDR2 sequences are SNHLY and FYNNEI. As DNA, the CDR3 is TGTGCCAGCAGTGTTGGGATACGGAATCAGCCCCAGCATTTT. Translating gives CASSVGIRNQPQHF.

In its sample, this clone was seen once. The chain combines TRBV4-1 with TRBJ2-5, with D tentatively TRBD1 (5 bases). The closer fit of TRBJ2-7 to the DNA end suggests the J call may be wrong. The CDR3 consists of 14 residues. CDR1 MGHRA and CDR2 YSYEKL come from the germline V gene. The CDR3 is CASSQDSGSGEQYF. CDR3 nucleotides: TGCGCCAGCAGCCAAGATTCAGGGTCAGGCGAGCAGTACTTC.

The genes are TRBV29-1 and TRBJ1-4, with 9 positions matching TRBD1. CDR3 length: 13 residues. Germline lookup yields CDR1 SQVTM and CDR2 ANQGSEA. J lost 6 bases, V lost 7 bases, and 6 bases had no gene match. In DNA, the CDR3 is TGCAGCGCCCGGGACAGGGCGGATGAAAAACTGTTTTTT. Protein product: CSARDRADEKLFF.

V gene TRBV30 combines with J gene TRBJ1-1, with 7 positions matching TRBD1. There are 13 residues in the CDR3. V was pared by 3 bases and J by 10 bases, with 11 bases of the junction left unmatched. Germline CDR1 and CDR2: GTSNPN and SVGIG (reference sequence). CDR3 sequence: CAWSRQGGTGAFF. Here the CDR3 DNA reads TGTGCCTGGAGCCGACAGGGAGGCACCGGAGCTTTCTTT.

This chain uses TRBV7-4 with TRBJ1-1; D might be TRBD1 (6 bases). Germline V gene data show CDR1 as SGHVT and CDR2 as SQSDAQ. CDR3 length: 13 residues. Trimming left V 3 bases short and J 11 bases short, with 16 bases between. CDR3 loop: CASSFGGGFGAFF. For the CDR3, the DNA is TGTGCCAGCAGCTTTGGAGGGGGATTCGGGGCTTTCTTT.

This sequence joins TRBV2 and TRBJ2-7; D unresolved. V lost 4 bases to trimming and J lost 2 bases, with 9 bases between them. Germline assignment: CDR1 SNHLY and CDR2 FYNNEI. This CDR3 has 13 amino acids. The CDR3 DNA reads as TGTGCCAGCAGTGTTGTGGGGACCTACGAGCAGTACTTC. Its translation is CASSVVGTYEQYF.

The genes are TRBV4-1 and TRBJ1-2, with a weak D call TRBD1 (5 bases). Germline V lookup: CDR1 MGHRA, CDR2 YSYEKL. V was pared by 0 bases and J by 4 bases, with 15 bases between. The CDR3 consists of 16 residues. The DNA for the CDR3 is TGCGCCAGCAGCCAAGAAGGCAGGGTTGGATTCTATGGCTACACCTTC. The encoded protein is CASSQEGRVGFYGYTF.

V gene TRBV6-5 combines with J gene TRBJ2-1; D gene uncertain. Trimming removed 0 bases at V and 9 bases at J, with 9 bases between. The CDR3 is 13 amino acids. From germline, CDR1 is MNHEY and CDR2 SVGAGI. CDR3 DNA sequence: TGTGCCAGCAGTTACTCGAGGACGGGTGAGCAGTTCTTC. It is translated as CASSYSRTGEQFF.

The rearrangement joins TRBV23-1 to TRBJ1-4, with D perhaps matching TRBD1 (6 bases). TRBV23-1 is assigned to the ORF class and has an uncertain function. The V end lost 4 bases, the J end lost 7 bases, and 16 bases lay between the germline ends. This CDR3 region has 15 residues. CDR3 protein: CASSPIRGGVEKLFF. The CDR3, as DNA: TGCGCCAGCAGTCCGATCAGGGGAGGTGTTGAAAAACTGTTTTTT.

The chain joins TRBV6-1 to TRBJ2-1; D may match TRBD1 or TRBD2 (5 bases each). V gave up 2 bases and J gave up 9 bases, with 11 bases separating them. The germline V gene encodes CDR1 MNHNS and CDR2 SASEGT. This CDR3 has 13 residues. The CDR3, as DNA: TGTGCCAGCAGTGAAATCTGGGGGAGTGAGCAGTTCTTC. Residues: CASSEIWGSEQFF.

The chain carries TRBV28 and TRBJ1-2, with D possibly being TRBD1 (6 bases). V was trimmed by 3 bases and J by 7 bases, leaving 12 bases between them. The CDR3 covers 13 residues. Germline V gene lookup returns CDR1 MDHEN and CDR2 SYDVKM. The CDR3 sequence: CASSFPGVSGYTF. The DNA of the CDR3 is TGTGCCAGCAGTTTCCCAGGGGTGAGTGGCTACACCTTC.

The chain carries TRBV7-2 and TRBJ2-3; D could derive from TRBD1 or TRBD2 (6 bases each). The germline gives CDR1 SGHTA, CDR2 FQGNSA. V gave up 5 bases and J gave up 5 bases, with 14 bases separating them. The CDR3 runs 14 residues. The CDR3 sequence: CASSPGGWEDTQYF. For the CDR3, the DNA is TGTGCCAGCAGCCCCGGGGGCTGGGAAGATACGCAGTATTTT.

This chain connects TRBV6-1 to TRBJ1-3; 8 positions match TRBD1. CDR3 size: 15 residues. In germline, CDR1 is MNHNS, CDR2 SASEGT. The trim removed 6 bases at V and 1 base at J, leaving 5 bases unmatched. DNA for the CDR3: TGTGCCAGCAGCGCGGACAGGGTGTCTGGAAACACCATATATTTT. Encoded protein: CASSADRVSGNTIYF.

The chain joins TRBV5-1 to TRBJ2-1; D may be TRBD1 or TRBD2 (5 bases each). The CDR3 extends over 14 amino acids. V gave up 4 bases and J gave up 2 bases, with 10 bases separating them. The germline V gene encodes CDR1 SGHRS and CDR2 YFSETQ. CDR3 loop: CASSAQGAYNEQFF. Written as DNA, the CDR3 is TGCGCCAGCAGCGCGCAGGGAGCCTACAATGAGCAGTTCTTC.

This chain links TRBV11-2 with TRBJ2-7, with D perhaps TRBD1 (5 bases). The CDR3 has 15 amino acids. The germline CDR1 and CDR2 sequences are SGHAT and FQNNGV. V lost 1 base to trimming and J lost 3 bases, with 13 bases between them. This CDR3 reads CASSLVPGKGYEQYF. In DNA form, the CDR3 reads TGTGCCAGCAGCTTAGTACCAGGGAAAGGCTACGAGCAGTACTTC.

The chain links TRBV6-1 to TRBJ1-2, with 7 bases fitting TRBD1. Germline CDR1 and CDR2: MNHNS and SASEGT. The V segment lost 1 base and the J segment 7 bases; nucleotides outside the gene matches: 9. The CDR3 is 15 residues long. DNA of the CDR3: TGTGCCAGCAGTGAAGGGGACAGCCGACTGACTGGCTACACCTTC. Translated, it gives CASSEGDSRLTGYTF.

The V and J genes are TRBV28 and TRBJ2-7; 8 nucleotides line up with TRBD1. V shed 5 bases and J 0 bases; nucleotides not matched to a gene: 15. Germline CDR1 MDHEN, CDR2 SYDVKM. The CDR3 has 18 residues. CDR3 nucleotides: TGTGCCAGCAGTGGACAGGGTCCCCTGATACATTCCTCCTACGAGCAGTACTTC. Translation: CASSGQGPLIHSSYEQYF.

Regarding this clone: The same CDR3 also results from other DNA sequences found in this sample. The chain recombines TRBV6-1 with TRBJ2-7; D assignment may be TRBD1 or TRBD2 (5 bases each). This CDR3 contains 13 residues. Germline values: CDR1 MNHNS, CDR2 SASEGT. The V and J ends lost 6 bases and 3 bases respectively, with 12 bases between them. CDR3 bases: TGTGCCAGCAGAGGGGACCGACTCTACGAGCAGTACTTC. This sequence encodes CASRGDRLYEQYF.

The CDR3, as DNA: TGTGCCAGCAGTCCTAGCGGGGGGACCGCCTACAATGAGCAGTTCTTC. It specifies CASSPSGGTAYNEQFF. V and J are TRBV28 and TRBJ2-1; 11 bases match TRBD2. V trimming: 5 bases; J trimming: 2 bases; junction bases outside the gene matches: 5. The germline CDR1 and CDR2 sequences are MDHEN and SYDVKM. This CDR3 has 16 amino acids.

This chain connects TRBV7-2 to TRBJ2-1; 12 nucleotides align to TRBD1. Germline loops: CDR1 SGHTA, CDR2 FQGNSA. V shed 4 bases and J 7 bases; nucleotides not matched to a gene: 5. This CDR3 region has 15 residues. In DNA, the CDR3 is TGTGCCAGCAGCTGGGGACAGGGGGCGCAGAATGAGCAGTTCTTC. As protein: CASSWGQGAQNEQFF.

The rearrangement joins TRBV5-1 to TRBJ2-3; TRBD1 matches at 7 bases. J gave up 0 bases and V 3 bases, and 4 bases lay outside the gene matches. This CDR3 comprises 15 residues. Germline V lookup: CDR1 SGHRS, CDR2 YFSETQ. CDR3 nucleotides: TGCGCCAGCAGCTCCGGACAGGCTAGCACAGATACGCAGTATTTT. It specifies CASSSGQASTDTQYF.

This clone showed up just a few times. The CDR3 nucleotides are TGTGCCAGCAGCTTAGGGACAAACACCATATATTTT. Amino acid sequence: CASSLGTNTIYF. The chain has TRBV11-2 and TRBJ1-3; D gene ambiguous. The CDR3 totals 12 residues. Germline V gene data show CDR1 as SGHAT and CDR2 as FQNNGV. With 1 base removed from V and 6 bases from J, the gap between germline ends came to 4 bases.

This chain connects TRBV5-8 to TRBJ1-5; D is unclear. The V and J ends lost 4 bases and 6 bases respectively, with 11 bases between them. Germline loops: CDR1 SGHTS, CDR2 YDEGEE. The CDR3 spans 13 residues. The CDR3 here is CASSLDKSQPQHF. CDR3 sequence (DNA): TGTGCCAGCAGCCTCGATAAGAGTCAGCCCCAGCATTTT.